The next 19 T cell receptor beta chains were all read from a single sample in a study of T cell changes during pregnancy in multiple sclerosis. Here immunoSEQ multiplex PCR was the method, and the copy in TCRdb shows in-frame clones only, minus some. The repertoire holds just under 65,000 clones, with 75% to 95% as singletons. Sequencing was performed on peripheral blood, taken in the third trimester of pregnancy. These receptors were collected from a female donor in good health, enrolled as a control in a pregnancy study.

The CDR3 is CASSRQVGGYTF. The CDR3 nucleotides are TGTGCCAGTAGTCGACAGGTTGGAGGCTACACCTTC. The gene calls are TRBV19 and TRBJ1-2; TRBD1 is a possible D gene (6 bases). V was pared by 5 bases and J by 8 bases, with 12 bases between. From germline, CDR1 is LNHDA and CDR2 SQIVND (reference sequence). The CDR3 is made up of 12 amino acids.

The count of this clone is one. The V and J genes are TRBV9 and TRBJ2-5; possible D gene TRBD2, 6 bases. Germline lookup yields CDR1 SGDLS and CDR2 YYNGEE. The V end lost 4 bases, the J end lost 1 base, and 17 bases lay between the germline ends. CDR3 length: 16 residues. CDR3 protein: CASSPRRWDFQETQYF. CDR3 DNA sequence: TGTGCCAGCAGCCCCCGACGGTGGGACTTCCAAGAGACCCAGTACTTC. The whole variable domain, filled in from reference TRBV9 and TRBJ2-5, reads DSGVTQTPKHLITATGQRVTLRCSPRSGDLSVYWYQQSLDQGLQFLIQYYNGEERAKGNILERFSAQQFPDLHSELNLSSLELGDSALYFCASSPRRWDFQETQYFGPGTRLLVL.

The V call is TRBV18, the J call TRBJ1-5; no clear D gene. The germline V and J ends were trimmed by 2 bases and 7 bases, with 9 bases remaining between them. CDR1 is KGHSH, CDR2 LQKENI, per germline. This CDR3 contains 13 residues. CDR3 sequence (DNA): TGTGCCAGCTCACCAAACACCGCCCAGCCCCAGCATTTT. Amino acids: CASSPNTAQPQHF.

For the CDR3, the DNA is TGTGCCAGCAGTTTGACAGGGATGGGGAACACTGAAGCTTTCTTT. Its protein product is CASSLTGMGNTEAFF. The chain uses TRBV6-1 and TRBJ1-1; 7 bases agree with TRBD1. The V segment lost 5 bases and the J segment 1 base; nucleotides outside the gene matches: 7. Looked up from germline, CDR1 is MNHNS and CDR2 is SASEGT. The CDR3 covers 15 residues.

The V call is TRBV27, the J call TRBJ2-7; a possible D gene is TRBD1 (7 bases). CDR1 is MNHEY, CDR2 SMNVEV, per germline (reference sequence). V shed 8 bases and J shed 0 bases, with 29 bases lying between them. There are 19 residues in the CDR3. CDR3 DNA: TGTGCCAGCCGAGTTCGTCGAGACAGGGTCGGGGGAAGCTCCTACGAGCAGTACTTC. Translation gives CASRVRRDRVGGSSYEQYF.

The CDR3 protein is CASSSRVTAHNEQFF. CDR3 nucleotides: TGTGCCAGCAGCTCCCGGGTCACGGCCCACAATGAGCAGTTCTTC. This chain links TRBV11-3 with TRBJ2-1, with D unresolved. Germline lookup yields CDR1 SGHNT and CDR2 YENEEA. V gave up 4 bases and J gave up 5 bases, with 15 bases separating them. The CDR3 covers 15 residues.

This sequence joins TRBV2 and TRBJ2-3; 8 bases align to TRBD2. Germline V gene data show CDR1 as SNHLY and CDR2 as FYNNEI. V lost 7 bases, J lost 0 bases, and 9 bases stayed unmatched. The CDR3 length is 16 residues. Written as DNA, the CDR3 is TGTGCCAGCACACAAGGCCGGGGGGGCAGCACAGATACGCAGTATTTT. It codes for CASTQGRGGSTDTQYF.

The CDR3 DNA follows: TGTGCCAGCAGCAGAGGGACAGGGGGTAATTCACCCCTCCACTTT. Protein product: CASSRGTGGNSPLHF. V and J are TRBV6-5 and TRBJ1-6; 11 nucleotides agree with TRBD1. J lost 6 bases, V lost 6 bases, and 4 bases had no gene match. The CDR3 runs to 15 residues. CDR1 is MNHEY, CDR2 SVGAGI, per germline.

There are a few counts of this clone. The chain recombines TRBV14 with TRBJ2-5, with 8 positions matching TRBD1. Germline values: CDR1 SGHDN, CDR2 FVKESK. Trimming cost V 1 base and J 1 base; bases outside gene matches: 8. This CDR3 spans 17 amino acids. The CDR3 region is CASSQVRGTGGQETQYF. In nucleotides, the CDR3 is TGTGCCAGCAGCCAAGTACGCGGTACAGGGGGCCAAGAGACCCAGTACTTC.

V is TRBV4-1 and J is TRBJ2-3; TRBD2 agrees at 10 bases. Trimming cost V 2 bases and J 4 bases; bases outside gene matches: 6. Germline values: CDR1 MGHRA, CDR2 YSYEKL. The CDR3 loop spans 16 amino acids. The CDR3 region has the DNA TGCGCCAGCAGCCAATCCTTAGCGGGAGGTGCAGATACGCAGTATTTT. Translating gives CASSQSLAGGADTQYF.

V and J are TRBV7-2 and TRBJ2-7; TRBD2 aligns across 10 bases. This CDR3 spans 17 amino acids. V trimming: 5 bases; J trimming: 2 bases; junction bases outside the gene matches: 12. In germline, CDR1 is SGHTA, CDR2 FQGNSA. CDR3 amino acids: CASSPALAGEGPYEQYF. Written as DNA, the CDR3 is TGTGCCAGCAGCCCCGCGCTAGCGGGAGAGGGGCCCTACGAGCAGTACTTC. Using reference TRBV7-2 and TRBJ2-7 for the parts outside the CDR3, the full variable domain is GAGVSQSPSNKVTEKGKDVELRCDPISGHTALYWYRQSLGQGLEFLIYFQGNSAPDKSGLPSDRFSAERTGGSVSTLTIQRTQQEDSAVYLCASSPALAGEGPYEQYFGPGTRLTVT.

The chain recombines TRBV19 with TRBJ1-5; D gene unclear. Per germline, CDR1 LNHDA and CDR2 SQIVND (reference sequence). Trimming removed 0 bases from V and 7 bases from J, with 19 bases in between. The CDR3 runs 17 residues. CDR3 bases: TGTGCCAGTAGTATAGATCCGGTGCAGGTGGGTTGGCAGCCCCAGCATTTT. As protein: CASSIDPVQVGWQPQHF.

This chain links TRBV19 with TRBJ1-5; D gene uncertain. The germline V gene has CDR1 LNHDA and CDR2 SQIVND (reference sequence). The CDR3 totals 15 residues. The V gene lost 10 bases and the J gene lost 2 bases, with 18 bases spanning the gap. The CDR3 DNA reads as TGTGCCACGAGTAGTAACGGAGACCGCAATCAGCCCCAGCATTTT. Its protein is CATSSNGDRNQPQHF.

The chain uses TRBV18 and TRBJ1-5; maybe TRBD1 (5 bases). Germline V CDR1 and CDR2: KGHSH, LQKENI. This CDR3 has 16 amino acids. Trimming removed 3 bases from V and 3 bases from J, with 15 bases in between. The CDR3 spells CASSPQDKGNNQPQHF. In DNA form, the CDR3 reads TGTGCCAGCTCACCCCAGGACAAGGGCAACAATCAGCCCCAGCATTTT.

This clone is a singleton in its sample. The V gene is TRBV7-2, the J gene TRBJ1-3; no clear D. Germline CDR1 reads SGHTA; CDR2 reads FQGNSA. There are 14 residues in the CDR3. Trimming stripped 3 bases from V and 1 base from J, with 7 bases between. The CDR3: CASSLEVSGNTIYF. In DNA, the CDR3 is TGTGCCAGCAGCTTGGAGGTTTCTGGAAACACCATATATTTT.

The gene calls are TRBV30 and TRBJ1-2; unclear D gene. In germline, CDR1 is GTSNPN, CDR2 SVGIG (reference sequence). V gave up 2 bases and J gave up 0 bases, with 7 bases separating them. This CDR3 is 13 amino acids long. CDR3 in DNA: TGTGCCTGGAGTACCATAGCTAACTATGGCTACACCTTC. It is translated as CAWSTIANYGYTF.

The V gene is TRBV6-6, the J gene TRBJ1-1; 10 bases are shared with TRBD1. Trimming took 5 bases from V and 12 from J; bases not matched to a gene: 12. Germline values: CDR1 MNHNY, CDR2 SVGAGI (reference sequence). CDR3 length: 14 amino acids. Here the CDR3 reads CASSHRTGTGESFF. As DNA, the CDR3 is TGTGCCAGCAGTCATCGAACCGGGACAGGGGAATCTTTCTTT.

V and J are TRBV15 and TRBJ2-2; D uncertain. V lost 5 bases, J lost 3 bases, and 13 bases lay in between. This CDR3 is 15 amino acids long. In germline, CDR1 is LNHNV, CDR2 YYDKDF (reference sequence). The CDR3 coding sequence is TGTGCCACCAGCCCCCGGGTCAAAGACACCGGGGAGCTGTTTTTT. Protein: CATSPRVKDTGELFF.

This chain connects TRBV19 to TRBJ1-1, with TRBD1 as a possible D gene (6 bases). V shed 9 bases and J shed 6 bases, with 17 bases lying between them. Looked up from germline, CDR1 is LNHDA and CDR2 is SQIVND (reference sequence). The CDR3 is 13 amino acids. The CDR3 spells CASEQGPYAEAFF. The CDR3 DNA is TGTGCCAGCGAGCAGGGGCCGTATGCTGAAGCTTTCTTT.